This T cell receptor (beta chain) was identified during a study of T-cell reconstitution after alpha-beta-depleted transplantation in children. Whole-study results and caveats: Reports say that about two months after transplant, the alpha-beta T cells came out of several hundred graft clones that had expanded.

The CDR3 spans 13 residues. V lost 8 bases to trimming and J lost 7 bases, with 15 bases between them. Germline assignment: CDR1 KGHDR and CDR2 SFDVKD. A TCRbeta library incorporating unique molecular identifiers was prepared. TCRdb called the PCR reads again in MiXCR, with one record for every CDR3 protein. The sample carries roughly 420,000 distinct CDR3 sequences, about 16% recorded once. This clonotype was detected only a few times. The antigen remains undetermined. The gene calls are TRBV24-1 and TRBJ2-3; TRBD2 might be the D (6 bases). The sample in question was PBMCs, mostly from graft donor cells, obtained 360 days after TCRalphabeta/CD19-depleted stem cell transplant. The sequence was obtained from a boy under three years old who had a stem cell transplant for Wiskott-Aldrich syndrome, so the T cells may come from the graft donor. In DNA, the CDR3 is TGTGCCACCATGGGGGGTATTGCACATACGCAGTATTTT. It specifies CATMGGIAHTQYF.